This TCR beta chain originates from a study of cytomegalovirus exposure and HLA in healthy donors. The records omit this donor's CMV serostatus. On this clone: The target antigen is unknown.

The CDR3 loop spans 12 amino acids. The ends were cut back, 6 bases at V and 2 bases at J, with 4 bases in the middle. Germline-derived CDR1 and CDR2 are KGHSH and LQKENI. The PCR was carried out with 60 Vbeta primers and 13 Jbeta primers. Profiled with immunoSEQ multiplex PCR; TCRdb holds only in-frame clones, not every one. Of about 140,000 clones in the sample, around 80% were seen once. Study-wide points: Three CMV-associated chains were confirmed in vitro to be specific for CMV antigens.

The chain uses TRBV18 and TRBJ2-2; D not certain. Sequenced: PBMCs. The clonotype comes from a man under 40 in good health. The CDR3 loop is CASSFNTGELFF. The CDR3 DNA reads TGTGCCAGCTCCTTCAACACCGGGGAGCTGTTTTTT.